These 12 T cell receptor beta chains were sequenced from one sample in a study of T cells in narcolepsy. Here immunoSEQ multiplex PCR was the method, and the copy in TCRdb shows in-frame clones only, minus some. Of around 32,000 clones in the sample, 80% to 85% were seen once. Sequencing input: CD45RA- memory CD4+ T cells from PBMCs. The receptor source for this set is a human donor with narcolepsy.

This chain joins TRBV18 and TRBJ1-2, with 8 bases fitting TRBD1. CDR1 and CDR2 from the germline V gene are KGHSH and LQKENI. V trimming: 5 bases; J trimming: 4 bases; junction bases outside the gene matches: 9. This CDR3 comprises 15 residues. CDR3: CASSIQGALGYGYTF. CDR3 sequence (DNA): TGTGCCAGCTCAATCCAGGGGGCGTTAGGCTATGGCTACACCTTC.

The J gene is TRBJ2-7, the V gene TRBV28; 13 bases map to TRBD2. The trim removed 5 bases at V and 4 bases at J, leaving 5 bases unmatched. CDR1 is MDHEN, CDR2 SYDVKM, per germline. CDR3 size: 15 residues. CDR3 nucleotide sequence: TGTGCCAGCAGTCGCCCGGGACTAGCGGGATACGAGCAGTACTTC. This encodes CASSRPGLAGYEQYF.

CDR3 nucleotide sequence: TGTGCCACCAGCAGAGACCAAAGAACCGGGGAGCTGTTTTTT. Protein: CATSRDQRTGELFF. V usage is TRBV15 and J usage is TRBJ2-2, with no clear D. Germline CDR1 reads LNHNV; CDR2 reads YYDKDF (reference sequence). The germline V and J ends were trimmed by 0 bases and 5 bases, with 7 bases remaining between them. CDR3 length: 14 amino acids.

The rearrangement links TRBV7-7 to TRBJ2-3; 7 bases line up with TRBD2. This CDR3 comprises 13 residues. Germline-derived CDR1 and CDR2 are SSHAT and FNYEAQ (reference sequence). J gave up 5 bases and V 3 bases, and 2 bases lay outside the gene matches. The CDR3 nucleotides read TGTGCCAGCAGCTTGGGGAGGGAAGATACGCAGTATTTT. It yields the protein CASSLGREDTQYF.

CDR3 amino acids: CASSRTGQGFDEQFF. The CDR3 nucleotides read TGTGCCAGCAGCAGAACGGGACAGGGGTTTGATGAGCAGTTCTTC. The chain links TRBV7-9 to TRBJ2-1; 10 nucleotides match TRBD1. This CDR3 contains 15 residues. V lost 5 bases and J lost 8; bases outside the gene matches: 9. CDR1 and CDR2 from the germline V gene are SEHNR and FQNEAQ (reference sequence).

The chain joins TRBV27 to TRBJ2-7, with unresolved D. V dropped 11 bases and J dropped 0 bases, with 20 bases sitting between them. The CDR3 spans 15 residues. Germline CDR1 is MNHEY and CDR2 is SMNVEV (reference sequence). The CDR3 region has the DNA TGTGCCGGTACAAAAAGGACCCAGAGCTCCTACGAGCAGTACTTC. Its protein product is CAGTKRTQSSYEQYF.

This rearrangement joins TRBV7-9 to TRBJ2-7; D might be TRBD2 (5 bases). There are 14 residues in the CDR3. Germline CDR1 and CDR2: SEHNR and FQNEAQ (reference sequence). Trimming stripped 5 bases from V and 3 bases from J, with 14 bases between. This CDR3 is CASSKVGAVYEQYF. CDR3 bases: TGTGCCAGCAGCAAAGTGGGAGCAGTCTACGAGCAGTACTTC.

This sequence joins TRBV28 and TRBJ1-4, with D tentatively TRBD1 (5 bases). The CDR3 runs 13 residues. Between the trimmed V and J ends, which lost 6 bases and 5 bases, there was a span of 10 bases. In germline, CDR1 is MDHEN, CDR2 SYDVKM. CDR3 sequence: CASRTDSNEKLFF. The CDR3 DNA reads TGTGCCAGCAGAACAGACAGCAATGAAAAACTGTTTTTT.

J is TRBJ2-3 and V is TRBV5-1, with D maybe TRBD1 (5 bases). V dropped 2 bases and J dropped 3 bases, with 13 bases sitting between them. Germline assignment: CDR1 SGHRS and CDR2 YFSETQ. This CDR3 comprises 15 residues. CDR3 coding DNA: TGCGCCAGCAGCTTATGGGTTTCAGGGACAGATACGCAGTATTTT. Its translation: CASSLWVSGTDTQYF.

In this sample, this clone turned up once. V and J are TRBV21-1 and TRBJ2-3; the table's D call of TRBD1 was not tested on the DNA. TRBV21-1 corresponds to a pseudogene. The CDR3 loop spans 16 amino acids. The chain's CDR3 is CASSRWDIAITDTQYF. The DNA for the CDR3 is TGTGCCAGCAGCAGATGGGACATCGCGATCACAGATACGCAGTATTTT.

The chain employs TRBV7-6 and TRBJ1-1; D is undetermined. The CDR3 covers 14 residues. V dropped 2 bases and J dropped 1 base, with 8 bases sitting between them. Per germline, CDR1 SGHVS and CDR2 FNYEAQ. The DNA for the CDR3 is TGTGCCAGCAGCTTATCGGGTCAGAACACTGAAGCTTTCTTT. Its translation is CASSLSGQNTEAFF.

This chain connects TRBV4-3 to TRBJ2-5; weak D call: TRBD1 (6 bases). Germline values: CDR1 LGHNA, CDR2 YSLEER. V dropped 3 bases and J dropped 2 bases, with 16 bases sitting between them. This CDR3 has 16 amino acids. Here the CDR3 DNA reads TGCGCCAGCAGCCAGAATCCTCCGGGACAACAAGAGACCCAGTACTTC. Its protein product is CASSQNPPGQQETQYF.